What follows are 5 T cell receptor beta chains derived from one specimen sequenced in a study of cytomegalovirus exposure and HLA in healthy donors. Primers for the PCR totalled 60 Vbeta and 13 Jbeta. Assay: immunoSEQ multiplex PCR; the TCRdb copy retains only in-frame clones and omits some. The sample records 150,000 or so clones, 73% being singletons. The material sequenced was PBMCs. The receptors here all came from a woman younger than 30 in good health and CMV-seronegative.

V and J are TRBV5-6 and TRBJ2-7, with D tentatively TRBD2 (5 bases). This CDR3 region has 16 residues. The V gene's germline CDR1 is SGHDT and CDR2 YYEEEE. V lost 4 bases to trimming and J lost 6 bases, with 23 bases between them. Written as DNA, the CDR3 is TGTGCCAGCAGCCCCGACCCGACGGGGTTCGAGCGCGAGCAGTACTTC. Translated, it gives CASSPDPTGFEREQYF.

A single count supports this clone. The rearrangement joins TRBV7-2 to TRBJ2-5; 16 bases align to TRBD2. The CDR3 covers 17 residues. With 5 bases clipped from V and 10 bases from J, the junction kept 13 bases outside the gene matches. Germline loops: CDR1 SGHTA, CDR2 FQGNSA. This chain's CDR3 is CASSQGLAGGRGVGQYF. Written as DNA, the CDR3 is TGTGCCAGCAGCCAGGGACTAGCGGGGGGGCGGGGGGTAGGCCAGTACTTC.

This clone was detected many times. CDR3 bases: TGTGCCAGCAGCCAAGAGTGGGGGGGGCTCTCCTACGAGCAGTACTTC. Protein product: CASSQEWGGLSYEQYF. The chain is built from TRBV4-2 and TRBJ2-7, with D perhaps matching TRBD2 (7 bases). Between the trimmed V and J ends, which lost 0 bases and 0 bases, there was a span of 12 bases. In germline, CDR1 is LGHNA, CDR2 YNFKEQ. This CDR3 comprises 16 residues.

The chain carries TRBV5-1 and TRBJ2-1; D is undetermined. V was clipped by 4 bases and J by 5 bases, with 4 bases between them. CDR3 length equals 11 residues. Germline-derived CDR1 and CDR2 are SGHRS and YFSETQ. This CDR3 reads CASSLNNEQFF. The CDR3 DNA is TGCGCCAGCAGCCTTAACAATGAGCAGTTCTTC.

The rearrangement joins TRBV19 to TRBJ1-1; a possible D gene is TRBD1 (5 bases). Trimming pared 3 bases from V and 3 bases from J, leaving 8 bases between. The CDR3 spans 13 residues. CDR1 and CDR2 (germline): LNHDA, SQIVND (reference sequence). The CDR3 sequence is CASSISRDTEAFF. The CDR3 DNA reads TGTGCCAGTAGTATTAGCAGGGACACTGAAGCTTTCTTT.